The source of this T cell receptor beta chain is a study of cytomegalovirus exposure and HLA in healthy donors. Findings and limits, study-wide: One cluster of highly shared sequence variants probably arose as a sequencing artifact.

A remark on this clone: Its matching antigen is unknown.

The PCR employed 60 Vbeta primers together with 13 Jbeta primers. Method: immunoSEQ multiplex PCR; TCRdb's copy keeps in-frame clones and lacks some. The sample has 85,000 to 95,000 clones; over 60% are singletons. Germline CDR1 reads SGDLS; CDR2 reads YYNGEE. Deletions cut 4 bases from V and 5 bases from J, with 18 bases between. The CDR3 loop spans 15 amino acids. Sequenced input: PBMCs. This TCR was sampled from a man in his thirties or forties in good health and CMV-seropositive. V gene TRBV9 combines with J gene TRBJ2-5; the D is unclear. The CDR3 bases are TGTGCCAGCAGCCTCAGCGTCCGACCTGGGGAGACCCAGTACTTC. Translating gives CASSLSVRPGETQYF.